This paragraph reports one TCR beta chain. Its target is unknown. The CDR3 length is 13 residues. V lost 4 bases, J lost 0 bases, and 4 bases lay in between. Germline values: CDR1 SGHTA, CDR2 FQGNSA. The data were taken from a study of long-term antiretroviral therapy in people with HIV. Survey-level immunoSEQ v3.0 assays were run. TCRdb keeps only in-frame clones here, not all; method: immunoSEQ multiplex PCR. The sample has tens of thousands of clones, over 75% seen once. Whole-study results and caveats: With ART, diversity went up but was still lower than in transplant donor controls. Regardless of time point, clones expanded before ART dominated the repertoire.

This clonotype originated in a man aged 18 to 29 with HIV. V is TRBV7-2 and J is TRBJ1-5; no clear D gene. Sequencing used unsorted PBMCs, obtained 1.5 years before starting antiretroviral therapy. The chain's CDR3 is CASSYYSNQPQHF. In DNA form, the CDR3 reads TGTGCCAGCAGCTATTATAGCAATCAGCCCCAGCATTTT. Together with reference TRBV7-2 and TRBJ1-5, the CDR3 gives the full variable domain: GAGVSQSPSNKVTEKGKDVELRCDPISGHTALYWYRQSLGQGLEFLIYFQGNSAPDKSGLPSDRFSAERTGGSVSTLTIQRTQQEDSAVYLCASSYYSNQPQHFGDGTRLSIL.